The next 29 T cell receptor beta chains were all read from a single sample in a study of T cell repertoires in cytomegalovirus infection. These receptors' targets are unknown. TCRdb independently ran MiXCR on the reads; one entry per CDR3 protein. Found here are 340,000 or so distinct CDR3 sequences, around 25% of them singletons; the top ten hold 13%. This sample comprised cultured PBMCs, obtained from culture after CMV antigen stimulation. Every receptor here comes from a human donor in good health (CMV status not recorded). Some clones in this sample may be carry-over from other donors' samples.

This clonotype occurred many times. The chain has TRBV11-2 and TRBJ2-3; the match to TRBD2 covers 12 bases. CDR3 length equals 17 residues. With V trimmed by 5 bases and J by 3 bases, 9 bases remained unmatched. Germline loops: CDR1 SGHAT, CDR2 FQNNGV. CDR3 loop: CASSPTTSGSGTDTQYF. The CDR3 bases are TGTGCCAGCAGCCCCACGACTAGCGGGAGTGGGACAGATACGCAGTATTTT.

The chain recombines TRBV11-3 with TRBJ2-3; 8 bases line up with TRBD2. Trimming cost V 4 bases and J 5 bases; bases outside gene matches: 5. The germline V gene encodes CDR1 SGHNT and CDR2 YENEEA. The CDR3 covers 14 residues. This CDR3 reads CASSSAGGRDTQYF. The DNA for the CDR3 is TGTGCCAGCAGCTCCGCGGGGGGCCGAGATACGCAGTATTTT.

This clonotype was picked up a small number of times. This sequence joins TRBV28 and TRBJ2-7; a possible D gene is TRBD2 (6 bases). The CDR3 covers 15 residues. V lost 5 bases to trimming and J lost 7 bases, with 21 bases between them. The V gene's germline CDR1 is MDHEN and CDR2 SYDVKM. The CDR3 DNA is TGTGCCAGCAGTGCAGAAGCGGGTTTAGGGGAAGAGCAGTACTTC. Its protein product is CASSAEAGLGEEQYF.

The rearrangement links TRBV12-3 or TRBV12-4 to TRBJ2-1, with D hard to call. CDR3 size: 13 residues. V gave up 6 bases and J gave up 4 bases, with 10 bases separating them. This CDR3 reads CASSLKIYNEQFF. In nucleotides, the CDR3 is TGTGCCAGCAGCCTGAAAATTTACAATGAGCAGTTCTTC.

This clonotype was counted a few times. The chain is built from TRBV30 and TRBJ2-1; 7 nucleotides match TRBD2. With V trimmed by 3 bases and J by 8 bases, 16 bases remained unmatched. The CDR3 covers 16 residues. Germline V gene sequence: CDR1 GTSNPN, CDR2 SVGIG (reference sequence). The CDR3 coding sequence is TGTGCCTGGAGGGGTGAGGGGAGGGCCTGGGGTTATGAGCAGTTCTTC. Translation: CAWRGEGRAWGYEQFF.

This clonotype has more than one count but fewer than ten. This chain joins TRBV19 and TRBJ1-3; weak D call: TRBD1 (6 bases). The ends were cut back, 7 bases at V and 0 bases at J, with 10 bases in the middle. The CDR3 sequence is 14 residues long. CDR1 LNHDA and CDR2 SQIVND come from the germline V gene (reference sequence). CDR3 amino acids: CASKKGGSGNTIYF. The CDR3 DNA reads TGTGCCAGTAAGAAAGGGGGCTCTGGAAACACCATATATTTT.

This clonotype has just a few counts. The chain combines TRBV11-3 with TRBJ2-3; TRBD2 agrees at 9 bases. Germline V gene sequence: CDR1 SGHNT, CDR2 YENEEA. The CDR3 contains 16 residues. J was trimmed by 1 base and V by 3 bases; bases with no gene match: 5. The CDR3 here is CASSFGLAGRTDTQYF. CDR3 sequence (DNA): TGTGCCAGCAGCTTTGGCCTAGCGGGGCGCACAGATACGCAGTATTTT.

This clonotype has just a few counts. The chain couples TRBV5-1 to TRBJ2-3, with 10 positions matching TRBD2. V trimming: 0 bases; J trimming: 6 bases; junction bases outside the gene matches: 10. Looked up from germline, CDR1 is SGHRS and CDR2 is YFSETQ. This CDR3 is built from 17 residues. The DNA for the CDR3 is TGCGCCAGCAGCTTGGCCATTGTGGCTAGCGGGAGTGATACGCAGTATTTT. This translates into CASSLAIVASGSDTQYF.

In its sample, this clonotype was seen many times. The CDR3 nucleotides are TGTGCCAGCAGCACCCCGGCCAACAATCAGCCCCAGCATTTT. Amino acid sequence: CASSTPANNQPQHF. The rearrangement joins TRBV7-9 to TRBJ1-5; no clear D. The CDR3 loop spans 14 amino acids. From germline, CDR1 is SEHNR and CDR2 FQNEAQ (reference sequence). Trimming stripped 5 bases from V and 3 bases from J, with 11 bases between. Based on the CDR3 plus reference TRBV7-9 and TRBJ1-5, the full variable domain is DTGVSQNPRHKITKRGQNVTFRCDPISEHNRLYWYRQTLGQGPEFLTYFQNEAQLEKSRLLSDRFSAERPKGSFSTLEIQRTEQGDSAMYLCASSTPANNQPQHFGDGTRLSIL.

The V and J genes are TRBV19 and TRBJ1-5, with a weak D call TRBD1 (5 bases). Germline V gene data show CDR1 as LNHDA and CDR2 as SQIVND (reference sequence). The CDR3 spans 17 residues. Trimming took off 8 bases at V and 0 bases at J, with 20 bases between the two ends. CDR3 protein: CASVPGTDQVSNQPQHF. For the CDR3, the DNA is TGTGCCAGTGTTCCCGGGACTGACCAAGTTAGCAATCAGCCCCAGCATTTT.

This clonotype was seen only a few times. This chain joins TRBV6-8 and TRBJ1-1, with no clear D. The CDR3 contains 14 residues. From germline, CDR1 is MNHGY and CDR2 SAAAGT. V shed 2 bases and J shed 7 bases, with 14 bases lying between them. CDR3 DNA: TGTGCCAGCAGTTACGGTACCCATGGTGGTGAAGCTTTCTTT. Protein product: CASSYGTHGGEAFF.

The V and J genes are TRBV6-2 or TRBV6-3 and TRBJ2-3, with 9 bases aligning to TRBD2. This CDR3 has 16 residues. CDR1 and CDR2 from the germline V gene are MNHEY and SVGEGT. With 1 base clipped from V and 0 bases from J, the junction kept 2 bases outside the gene matches. CDR3 protein: CASSYWREGSTDTQYF. Here the CDR3 DNA reads TGTGCCAGCAGTTACTGGCGGGAGGGTAGCACAGATACGCAGTATTTT.

The rearrangement uses TRBV20-1 and TRBJ2-3; 14 positions agree with TRBD2. Germline V gene lookup returns CDR1 DFQATT and CDR2 SNEGSKA (reference sequence). With V trimmed by 3 bases and J by 3 bases, 5 bases remained unmatched. This CDR3 region has 16 residues. The CDR3 sequence is CSARGLAGVETDTQYF. In DNA form, the CDR3 reads TGCAGTGCTAGGGGACTAGCGGGAGTCGAGACAGATACGCAGTATTTT.

In this sample, this clonotype turned up many times. V gene TRBV6-2 or TRBV6-3 combines with J gene TRBJ2-2, with TRBD2 matching over 10 bases. Germline V gene lookup returns CDR1 MNHEY and CDR2 SVGEGT. The CDR3 is 18 amino acids. The V segment lost 2 bases and the J segment 1 base; nucleotides outside the gene matches: 7. The CDR3 bases are TGTGCCAGCAGTTACCTAAGTAGCGGGAGGCTGAACACCGGGGAGCTGTTTTTT. It codes for CASSYLSSGRLNTGELFF.

This clonotype was picked up many times. The rearrangement joins TRBV7-9 to TRBJ2-6; the match to TRBD1 covers 9 bases. J was trimmed by 3 bases and V by 5 bases; bases with no gene match: 17. CDR1 SEHNR and CDR2 FQNEAQ come from the germline V gene (reference sequence). The CDR3 spans 20 residues. This chain's CDR3 is CASSLWSVDRGRGGANVLTF. The CDR3 DNA reads TGTGCCAGCAGCCTTTGGAGCGTGGACAGGGGACGAGGTGGGGCCAACGTCCTGACTTTC.

At least ten counts were recorded for this clonotype. This chain connects TRBV6-1 to TRBJ2-3, with 14 bases fitting TRBD2. This CDR3 is built from 17 residues. Germline V gene data show CDR1 as MNHNS and CDR2 as SASEGT. Losses at the gene ends were 0 bases for V and 6 bases for J; bases not matched to a gene: 5. The CDR3 DNA reads as TGTGCCAGCAGTGAAGCGACTAGCGGGAGGGGCAGGGATACGCAGTATTTT. Its protein product is CASSEATSGRGRDTQYF.

A remark on this clonotype: A read error is possible here, since a much larger clone lies one base away. V and J are TRBV5-4 and TRBJ2-1; 9 bases match TRBD2. Trimming at V came to 0 bases and at J to 2 bases, leaving 3 bases not matched to a gene. CDR1 is SGHNT, CDR2 YYREEE, per germline (reference sequence). The CDR3 sequence is 16 residues long. The CDR3 here is CASSLGGGATYNEQFF. CDR3 coding DNA: TGTGCCAGCAGCTTGGGCGGGGGGGCCACCTACAATGAGCAGTTCTTC.

Ten or more counts support this clonotype. The chain combines TRBV7-9 with TRBJ1-1; D uncertain. V lost 1 base to trimming and J lost 1 base, with 7 bases between them. The CDR3 is made up of 14 amino acids. From germline, CDR1 is SEHNR and CDR2 FQNEAQ (reference sequence). In DNA form, the CDR3 reads TGTGCCAGCAGCTTAGTTATAGGGAACACTGAAGCTTTCTTT. It codes for CASSLVIGNTEAFF.

This clonotype was detected a few times. This chain links TRBV5-6 with TRBJ2-1; D gene uncertain. The CDR3 loop spans 18 amino acids. Trimming stripped 0 bases from V and 0 bases from J, with 16 bases between. CDR1 is SGHDT and CDR2 is YYEEEE in the germline V gene. CDR3 loop: CASSLDPISVPSYNEQFF. CDR3 coding DNA: TGTGCCAGCAGCTTGGATCCCATATCGGTCCCCTCCTACAATGAGCAGTTCTTC.

This clonotype was counted only a few times. J is TRBJ1-2 and V is TRBV4-3, with D possibly TRBD1 on 5 matching bases. The germline V and J ends were trimmed by 6 bases and 2 bases, with 16 bases remaining between them. The length of the CDR3 is 15 residues. The V gene's germline CDR1 is LGHNA and CDR2 YSLEER. As DNA, the CDR3 is TGCGCCAGCAGGTCTTCTGGGACGGGAAACTATGGCTACACCTTC. Amino acids: CASRSSGTGNYGYTF.

This clonotype was recorded many times. The J gene is TRBJ1-2, the V gene TRBV7-2, with a possible D match to TRBD1 (6 bases). Germline CDR1 reads SGHTA; CDR2 reads FQGNSA. V gave up 0 bases and J gave up 2 bases, with 10 bases separating them. This CDR3 spans 15 amino acids. This CDR3 is CASSLAATGNYGYTF. The CDR3 nucleotides read TGTGCCAGCAGCTTAGCGGCTACAGGGAACTATGGCTACACCTTC.

V gene TRBV5-1 combines with J gene TRBJ2-3, with no clear D. Germline values: CDR1 SGHRS, CDR2 YFSETQ. This CDR3 has 14 amino acids. V lost 4 bases to trimming and J lost 4 bases, with 13 bases between them. The DNA of the CDR3 is TGCGCCAGCAGCCCTGGCTCTACGGCAGATACGCAGTATTTT. Residues: CASSPGSTADTQYF.

This clonotype was found many times. This chain joins TRBV7-9 and TRBJ2-7; the D gene is possibly TRBD2 (6 bases). CDR3 length equals 16 residues. V dropped 2 bases and J dropped 5 bases, with 19 bases sitting between them. Germline V gene sequence: CDR1 SEHNR, CDR2 FQNEAQ (reference sequence). CDR3: CASSLRAGREAHEQYF. The CDR3 bases are TGTGCCAGCAGCTTAAGAGCGGGCAGGGAAGCCCACGAGCAGTACTTC.

This clonotype was counted ten times or more. The rearrangement joins TRBV7-9 to TRBJ2-7; possibly TRBD2 for D (5 bases). This CDR3 is built from 15 residues. The germline V gene encodes CDR1 SEHNR and CDR2 FQNEAQ (reference sequence). The V and J ends lost 5 bases and 5 bases respectively, with 19 bases between them. Here the CDR3 reads CASSPRVSLNHEQYF. In DNA form, the CDR3 reads TGTGCCAGCAGCCCGAGGGTTTCCCTAAACCACGAGCAGTACTTC.

The chain couples TRBV19 to TRBJ1-5, with TRBD1 identical over 7 bases. V gave up 10 bases and J gave up 2 bases; unmatched junction bases: 8. This CDR3 is 14 amino acids long. From germline, CDR1 is LNHDA and CDR2 SQIVND (reference sequence). The CDR3 DNA sequence: TGTGCCACCAATAACAGGGGTGGCAATCAGCCCCAGCATTTT. It codes for CATNNRGGNQPQHF.

This clonotype was detected only a few times. V is TRBV28 and J is TRBJ1-4; the match to TRBD1 covers 10 bases. Trimming at V came to 6 bases and at J to 7 bases, leaving 5 bases not matched to a gene. CDR1 and CDR2 (germline): MDHEN, SYDVKM. The CDR3 is made up of 14 amino acids. The CDR3 coding sequence is TGTGCCAGCAGCACGGACAGGGGGAGTGAAAAACTGTTTTTT. Amino acids: CASSTDRGSEKLFF.

The table lists this clonotype with a few counts. The V gene is TRBV19, the J gene TRBJ1-4; a weak D match, TRBD1 (6 bases). Trimming cost V 3 bases and J 5 bases, with 10 bases left between them. CDR1 is LNHDA, CDR2 SQIVND, per germline (reference sequence). The CDR3 runs 14 residues. This CDR3 reads CASSIGQLNEKLFF. CDR3 bases: TGTGCCAGTAGTATTGGACAGTTAAATGAAAAACTGTTTTTT.

This clonotype appeared many times. This sequence joins TRBV7-2 and TRBJ2-5; 11 bases fit TRBD2. V dropped 5 bases and J dropped 4; count of bases not matched to a gene: 12. This CDR3 contains 17 residues. Germline loops: CDR1 SGHTA, CDR2 FQGNSA. The CDR3 sequence: CASSTYRVAGGRETQYF. CDR3 nucleotides: TGTGCCAGCAGCACATACCGGGTAGCGGGAGGGCGAGAGACCCAGTACTTC.

The sample holds many counts of this clonotype. An end of the junction does not agree with germline; a read error may underlie this. The gene calls are TRBV7-7 and TRBJ2-1, with D unclear. Germline assignment: CDR1 SSHAT and CDR2 FNYEAQ (reference sequence). This CDR3 comprises 13 residues. The CDR3 protein is CASSSSLANEQFF. In DNA form, the CDR3 reads TGTGCTAGCAGCTCAAGCCTGGCAAACGAGCAGTTCTTC.